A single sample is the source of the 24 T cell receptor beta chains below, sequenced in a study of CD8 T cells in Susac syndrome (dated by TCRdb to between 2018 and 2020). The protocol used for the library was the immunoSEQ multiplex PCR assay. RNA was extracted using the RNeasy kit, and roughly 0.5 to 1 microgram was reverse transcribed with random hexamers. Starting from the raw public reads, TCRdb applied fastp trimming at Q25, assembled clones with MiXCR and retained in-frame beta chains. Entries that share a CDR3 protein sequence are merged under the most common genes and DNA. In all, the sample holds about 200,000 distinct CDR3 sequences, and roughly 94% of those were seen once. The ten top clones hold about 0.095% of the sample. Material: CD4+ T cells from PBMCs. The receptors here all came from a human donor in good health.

CDR3 residues: CASSLQGGGYYNEQFF. DNA for the CDR3: TGTGCCAGCAGTCTTCAGGGGGGCGGTTACTACAATGAGCAGTTCTTC. The chain employs TRBV13 and TRBJ2-1, with a tentative D call TRBD1 (7 bases). Germline CDR1 is PRHDT and CDR2 is FYEKMQ (reference sequence). CDR3 length equals 16 residues. Trimming took 6 bases from V and 3 from J, leaving 18 bases between them. Using reference TRBV13 and TRBJ2-1 for the parts outside the CDR3, the full variable domain is AAGVIQSPRHLIKEKRETATLKCYPIPRHDTVYWYQQGPGQDPQFLISFYEKMQSDKGSIPDRFSAQQFSDYHSELNMSSLELGDSALYFCASSLQGGGYYNEQFFGPGTRLTVL.

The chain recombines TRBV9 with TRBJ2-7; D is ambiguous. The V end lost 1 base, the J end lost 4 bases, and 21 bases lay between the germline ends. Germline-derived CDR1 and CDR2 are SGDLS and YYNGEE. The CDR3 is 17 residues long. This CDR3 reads CASSVKCSRPTRYEQYV. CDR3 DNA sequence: TGTGCCAGCAGCGTAAAATGTTCTAGACCGACTCGTTACGAGCAGTACGTC.

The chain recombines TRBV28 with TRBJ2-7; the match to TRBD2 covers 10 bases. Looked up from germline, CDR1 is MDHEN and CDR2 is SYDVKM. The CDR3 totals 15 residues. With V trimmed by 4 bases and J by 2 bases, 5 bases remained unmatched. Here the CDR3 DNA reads TGTGCCAGCAGTTCGAGCGGGAGGGGACCCTACGAGCAGTACGTC. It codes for CASSSSGRGPYEQYV.

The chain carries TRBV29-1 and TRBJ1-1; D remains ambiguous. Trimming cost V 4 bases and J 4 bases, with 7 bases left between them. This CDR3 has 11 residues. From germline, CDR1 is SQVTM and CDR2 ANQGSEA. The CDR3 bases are TGCAGCGTTGCTGGGTCCACTGAAGCTTTCTTT. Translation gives CSVAGSTEAFF. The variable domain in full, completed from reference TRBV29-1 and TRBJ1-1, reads SAVISQKPSRDICQRGTSLTIQCQVDSQVTMMFWYRQQPGQSLTLIATANQGSEATYESGFVIDKFPISRPNLTFSTLTVSNMSPEDSSIYLCSVAGSTEAFFGQGTRLTVV.

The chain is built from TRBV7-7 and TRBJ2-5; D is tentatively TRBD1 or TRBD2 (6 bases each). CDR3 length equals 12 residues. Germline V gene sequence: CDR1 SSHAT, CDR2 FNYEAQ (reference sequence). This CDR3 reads CASPGGGETQYF. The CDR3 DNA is TGTGCTAGCCCCGGAGGGGGTGAGACCCAGTACTTC.

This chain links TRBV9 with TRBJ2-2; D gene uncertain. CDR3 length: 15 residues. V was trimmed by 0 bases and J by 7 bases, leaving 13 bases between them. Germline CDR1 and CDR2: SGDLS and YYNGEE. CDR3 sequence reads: CASSVEGKGHGELFF. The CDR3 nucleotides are TGTGCCAGCAGCGTAGAGGGCAAGGGTCACGGGGAGCTGTTTTTT.

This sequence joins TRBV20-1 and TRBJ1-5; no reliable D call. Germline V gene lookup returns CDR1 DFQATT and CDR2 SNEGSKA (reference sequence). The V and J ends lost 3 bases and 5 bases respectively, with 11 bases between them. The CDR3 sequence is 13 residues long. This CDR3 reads CSARVRVDQPQHF. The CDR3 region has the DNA TGCAGTGCTAGGGTCAGAGTCGATCAGCCCCAGCATTTT.

CDR3 in amino acids: CSASLGTSGYNEQFF. The CDR3 bases are TGCAGTGCTAGTCTGGGGACTAGCGGGTACAATGAGCAGTTCTTC. This chain links TRBV20-1 with TRBJ2-1; 12 bases are shared with TRBD2. CDR1 DFQATT and CDR2 SNEGSKA come from the germline V gene (reference sequence). The CDR3 runs 15 residues. V lost 3 bases, J lost 4 bases, and 4 bases stayed unmatched.

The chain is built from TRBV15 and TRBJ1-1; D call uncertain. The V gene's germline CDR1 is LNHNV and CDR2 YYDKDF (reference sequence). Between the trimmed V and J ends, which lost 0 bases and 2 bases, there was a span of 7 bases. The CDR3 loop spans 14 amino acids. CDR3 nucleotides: TGTGCCACCAGCAGAGATAGGATTAACACTGAAGCTTTCTTT. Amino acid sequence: CATSRDRINTEAFF. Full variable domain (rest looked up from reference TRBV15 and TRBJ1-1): DAMVIQNPRYQVTQFGKPVTLSCSQTLNHNVMYWYQQKSSQAPKLLFHYYDKDFNNEADTPDNFQSRRPNTSFCFLDIRSPGLGDTAMYLCATSRDRINTEAFFGQGTRLTVV.

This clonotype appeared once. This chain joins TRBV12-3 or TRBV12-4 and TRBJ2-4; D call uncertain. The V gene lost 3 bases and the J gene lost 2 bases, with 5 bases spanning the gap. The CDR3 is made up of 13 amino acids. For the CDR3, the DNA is TGTGCCAGCAGTTTCTCCTCCAAAAACATTCAGTACTTC. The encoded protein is CASSFSSKNIQYF.

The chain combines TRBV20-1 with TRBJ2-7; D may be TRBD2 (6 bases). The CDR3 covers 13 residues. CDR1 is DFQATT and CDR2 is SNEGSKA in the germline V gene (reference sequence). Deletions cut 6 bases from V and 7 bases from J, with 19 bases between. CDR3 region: CSAMVAAVGEQYF. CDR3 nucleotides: TGCAGTGCAATGGTAGCGGCCGTCGGGGAGCAGTACTTC.

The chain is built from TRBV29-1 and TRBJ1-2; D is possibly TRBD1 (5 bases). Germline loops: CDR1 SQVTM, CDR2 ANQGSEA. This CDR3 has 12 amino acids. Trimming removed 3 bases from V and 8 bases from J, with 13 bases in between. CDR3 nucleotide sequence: TGCAGCGTTGAGACCCAGGGAGGAGGCTACACCTTC. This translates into CSVETQGGGYTF.

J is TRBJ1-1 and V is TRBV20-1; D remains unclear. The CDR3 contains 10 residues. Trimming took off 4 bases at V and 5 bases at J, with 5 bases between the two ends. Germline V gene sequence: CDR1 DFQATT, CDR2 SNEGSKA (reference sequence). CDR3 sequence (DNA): TGCAGTGCTATGAGGACTGAAGCTTTCTTT. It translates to CSAMRTEAFF.

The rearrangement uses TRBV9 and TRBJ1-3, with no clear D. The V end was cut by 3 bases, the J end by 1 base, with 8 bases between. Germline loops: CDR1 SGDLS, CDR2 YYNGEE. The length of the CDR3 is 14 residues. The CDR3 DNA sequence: TGTGCCAGCAGCGCAGGAGTATCTGGAAACACCATATATTTT. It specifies CASSAGVSGNTIYF. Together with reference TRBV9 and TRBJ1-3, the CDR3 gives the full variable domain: DSGVTQTPKHLITATGQRVTLRCSPRSGDLSVYWYQQSLDQGLQFLIQYYNGEERAKGNILERFSAQQFPDLHSELNLSSLELGDSALYFCASSAGVSGNTIYFGEGSWLTVV.

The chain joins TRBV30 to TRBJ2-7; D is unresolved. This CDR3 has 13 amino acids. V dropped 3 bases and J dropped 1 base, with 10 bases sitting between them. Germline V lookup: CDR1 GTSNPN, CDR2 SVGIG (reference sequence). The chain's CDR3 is CAWSRVGSYEQYV. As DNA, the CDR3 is TGTGCCTGGAGCAGAGTCGGTTCCTACGAGCAGTACGTC.

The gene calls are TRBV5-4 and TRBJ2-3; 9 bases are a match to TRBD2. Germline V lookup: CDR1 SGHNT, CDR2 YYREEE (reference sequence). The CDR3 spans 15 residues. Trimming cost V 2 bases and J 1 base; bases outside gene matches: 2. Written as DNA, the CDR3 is TGTGCCAGCAGCTTTAAGCGGGAGGGCACAGATACGCAGTATTTT. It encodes CASSFKREGTDTQYF.

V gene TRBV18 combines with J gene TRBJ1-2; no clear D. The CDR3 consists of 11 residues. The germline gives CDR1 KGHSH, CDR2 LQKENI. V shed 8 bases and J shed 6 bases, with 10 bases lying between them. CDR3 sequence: CASREENGYTF. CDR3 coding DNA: TGTGCCAGCAGGGAGGAGAATGGCTACACCTTC.

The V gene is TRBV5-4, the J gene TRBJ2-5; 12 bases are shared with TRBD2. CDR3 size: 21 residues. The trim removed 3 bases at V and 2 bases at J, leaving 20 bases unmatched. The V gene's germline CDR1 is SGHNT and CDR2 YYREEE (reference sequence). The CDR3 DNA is TGTGCCAGCAGCTCTCGCCGGCTGTCTAGCGGGAGGGCTTTTCGGCAAGAGACCCAGTACTTC. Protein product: CASSSRRLSSGRAFRQETQYF.

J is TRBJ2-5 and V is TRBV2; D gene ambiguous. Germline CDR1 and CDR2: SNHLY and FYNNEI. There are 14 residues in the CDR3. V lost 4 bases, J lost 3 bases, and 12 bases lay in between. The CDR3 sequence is CASSVRYLEETQYF. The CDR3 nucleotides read TGTGCCAGCAGTGTTCGGTATCTGGAAGAGACCCAGTACTTC.

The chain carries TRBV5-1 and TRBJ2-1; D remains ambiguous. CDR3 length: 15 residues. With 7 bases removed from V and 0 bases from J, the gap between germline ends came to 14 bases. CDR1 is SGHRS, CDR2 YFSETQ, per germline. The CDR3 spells CASRTVTSSYNEQFF. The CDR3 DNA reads TGCGCCAGCCGAACAGTTACCAGCTCCTACAATGAGCAGTTCTTC. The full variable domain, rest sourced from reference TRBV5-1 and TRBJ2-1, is KAGVTQTPRYLIKTRGQQVTLSCSPISGHRSVSWYQQTPGQGLQFLFEYFSETQRNKGNFPGRFSGRQFSNSRSEMNVSTLELGDSALYLCASRTVTSSYNEQFFGPGTRLTVL.

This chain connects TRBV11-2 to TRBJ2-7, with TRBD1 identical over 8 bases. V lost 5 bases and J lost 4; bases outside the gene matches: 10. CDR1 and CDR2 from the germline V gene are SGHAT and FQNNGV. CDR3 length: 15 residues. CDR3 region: CASSPKTGARYEQYF. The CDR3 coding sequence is TGTGCCAGCAGCCCTAAGACAGGGGCGAGGTACGAGCAGTACTTC.

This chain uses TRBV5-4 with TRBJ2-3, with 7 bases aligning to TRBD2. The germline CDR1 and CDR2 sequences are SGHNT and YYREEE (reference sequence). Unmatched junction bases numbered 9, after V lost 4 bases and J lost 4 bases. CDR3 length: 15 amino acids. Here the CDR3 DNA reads TGTGCCAGCAGCGAGGAGCGGGGAAAAGCAGATACGCAGTATTTT. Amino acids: CASSEERGKADTQYF.

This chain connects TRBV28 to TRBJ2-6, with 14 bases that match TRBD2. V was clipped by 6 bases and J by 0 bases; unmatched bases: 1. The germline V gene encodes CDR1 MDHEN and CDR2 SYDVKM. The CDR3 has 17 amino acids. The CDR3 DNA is TGTGCCAGCAGGGGACTAGCGGGAGACTCTGGGGCCAACGTCCTGACTTTC. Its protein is CASRGLAGDSGANVLTF.

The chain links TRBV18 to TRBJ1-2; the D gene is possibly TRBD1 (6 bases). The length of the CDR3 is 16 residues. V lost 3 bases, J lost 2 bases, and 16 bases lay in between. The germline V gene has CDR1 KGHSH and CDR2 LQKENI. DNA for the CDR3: TGTGCCAGCTCACCGTCCCAAGGGGGGCGGAACTATGGCTACACCTTC. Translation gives CASSPSQGGRNYGYTF.